This T cell receptor beta chain originates from a study of technical replicates of blood from several donors. The CDR3 covers 14 residues. Per the germline V gene, CDR1 is MNHEY and CDR2 is SMNVEV (reference sequence). The ends were cut back, 5 bases at V and 3 bases at J, with 14 bases in the middle. The table came from immunoSEQ multiplex PCR; TCRdb's copy has only in-frame clones and leaves some out. The sample has more than 65,000 clones; approximately 97% are singletons. This chain connects TRBV27 to TRBJ2-7, with TRBD1 as a possible D gene (6 bases). The sequence was collected from a human donor in good health. The sample comprised T cells isolated from PBMCs. The DNA of the CDR3 is TGTGCCAGCAGTCCACAGGGCACATACTACGAGCAGTACTTC. It yields the protein CASSPQGTYYEQYF.